This T cell receptor beta chain was sequenced during a study of OX40 agonist ivuxolimab in advanced cancers. As for the study more broadly: Ivuxolimab, which targeted the costimulatory receptor OX40 (CD134), was an agonistic, fully human IgG2 monoclonal antibody. Intravenous ivuxolimab was administered to patients every 2 weeks at six dose levels: 0.01, 0.1, 0.3, 1.5, 3 and 10 mg/kg. Of the roughly 52 dose-escalation patients, hepatocellular carcinoma was present in 19, melanoma in approximately 15, renal cell carcinoma in 9 and head and neck cancer in 9. Partial responses were achieved by three dose-escalation patients, of whom one had hepatocellular carcinoma and two had cutaneous melanoma. The point of sequencing TCRbeta in the periphery was to test whether ivuxolimab changed TCR sequence diversity and drove clonal T-cell expansion. Patients were allowed to have had prior anti-PD-1, anti-PD-L1 or anti-CTLA-4 therapy, and roughly 40% of the dose-escalation patients had previously received checkpoint inhibitors. The paper reports the monotherapy dose-escalation portion (N = 52 patients) of the phase I ivuxolimab trial. In the dose-escalation cohort, around 80% of patients were male, and the mean age was around 65 years with a range of roughly 20 to 80. Overall study outcomes, separate from this receptor: Low levels of normalized T-cell clonal expansion were also seen in some nonresponding patients. The antigen specificity of the clonally expanded peripheral T cells was not determined. At doses of 0.1 to 3.0 mg/kg, clonal expansion of both CD4+ and CD8+ blood T cells was observed from baseline to week 6. Partial responders in the 0.1-3.0 mg/kg groups had among the lowest normalized peripheral clonal expansion, especially among CD8+ T cells. After ivuxolimab, more expanded clones were found on average in CD8+ T cells than in CD4+ T cells.

Inclusive of the bounding cysteine and phenylalanine, the CDR3 is 15 residues long. This entry keeps only the CDR3 DNA: 45 bases, framed from base 1. The junction shows trimming of 7 bases on V and 4 bases on J, and the gene matches do not reach 8 bases of it. The germline V gene provides CDR1 SNHLY and CDR2 FYNNEI. Patients with autoimmune disease history or receiving systemic immunosuppression were excluded from the trial. In every dose cohort, peripheral blood was drawn for TCR sequencing at baseline, cycle 4 day 1, and cycle 7 day 1. Samples were obtained from an open-label, multicenter, first-in-human phase I dose-escalation trial of ivuxolimab. Adults with locally advanced or metastatic head and neck squamous cell, hepatocellular, melanoma or renal cell carcinoma were enrolled in the trial. Before TCR sequencing, CD4+ T cells and CD8+ T cells were sorted from peripheral blood as separate populations.

Notes on this clone: The target of this receptor is not known. Base qualities were left out, and no much larger clone turns up one base away.

To sequence the TCRbeta CDR3 region, genomic DNA was isolated from the sorted cells. TCRbeta CDR3 regions were sequenced using the immunoSEQ Assay. The table was pulled from immuneACCESS by TCRdb, which kept in-frame rearrangements only. Such tables lose some clones; where checked, under half of the loss comes from unresolved V genes, and the rest has no known cause. This sample has 20,000 to 25,000 clones in its table, and 77% of those were observed once. The ten largest make up more than 15% of the sample. The rearrangement combines TRBV2 with TRBJ2-3, with 10 central nucleotides matching TRBD2. Sequences were derived from CD4+ or CD8+ T cells sorted from blood, sampled in a trial of the OX40 agonist ivuxolimab. The sequence was collected from an adult with an advanced solid tumor such as melanoma, head and neck, liver or kidney cancer. The DNA sequence is as follows: TGTGCCAGCACCCGAGCTAGCGGGGGCGCAGATACGCAGTATTTT. It translates as CASTRASGGADTQYF.